The 3 T cell receptor beta chains below all came from one sample that was sequenced in a study of T cell repertoires in cytomegalovirus infection (dated 2019 in TCRdb). TCRdb lists the instrument as Illumina HiSeq 1500. TCRdb ran its own pipeline on the public reads, namely fastp trimming at Q25 and MiXCR clone calling, and kept in-frame beta chains. CDR3 protein sequences are deduplicated, and each keeps its most common genes and DNA. A total of 400,000 or so distinct CDR3 sequences appear in this sample, over 15% of them only once. Of the sample, around 8.6% is held by the ten largest clones. Sequencing was done on a sample of PBMCs. The receptors come from a human donor in good health (CMV status not recorded). Some clones in this sample may be carry-over from other donors' samples.

This clonotype was detected ten times or more. J is TRBJ2-3 and V is TRBV20-1; perhaps D is TRBD1 or TRBD2 (6 bases each). The V gene lost 3 bases and the J gene lost 2 bases, with 12 bases spanning the gap. The CDR3 covers 14 residues. Germline lookup yields CDR1 DFQATT and CDR2 SNEGSKA (reference sequence). Here the CDR3 DNA reads TGCAGTGCTAGGAGGGGGGCTGACACAGATACGCAGTATTTT. Protein sequence: CSARRGADTDTQYF.

This chain links TRBV2 with TRBJ1-5; D is uncertain. The V and J ends lost 4 bases and 5 bases respectively, with 6 bases between them. The CDR3 totals 12 residues. CDR1 is SNHLY and CDR2 is FYNNEI in the germline V gene. The CDR3 loop is CASSVGDQPQHF. In DNA, the CDR3 is TGTGCCAGCAGTGTTGGAGATCAGCCCCAGCATTTT.

In its sample, this clonotype was seen many times. This sequence joins TRBV7-9 and TRBJ1-4; D is possibly TRBD1 (5 bases). The CDR3 is 15 residues long. The V gene's germline CDR1 is SEHNR and CDR2 FQNEAQ (reference sequence). Trimming shortened V by 0 bases and J by 8 bases, and 13 bases separated the two germline ends. The CDR3 DNA is TGTGCCAGCAGCTTAGCGGAGGGACGGAGAGAAAAACTGTTTTTT. As protein: CASSLAEGRREKLFF.